A single sample gave rise to the 9 T cell receptor beta chains below, sequenced in a study of T cells in Graves' hyperthyroidism and ophthalmopathy. RNA transcripts yielded amplified TCR beta CDR3 regions. With the HTBI primer set, the TCR CDR3 went through a first round of RT-PCR. MiXCR, run by TCRdb on the multiplex PCR reads, gives a single entry per CDR3 protein. The table includes approximately 600,000 distinct CDR3 sequences, 11% to 15% detected once. Sequenced sample: blood. The receptors here all came from a young woman with Graves' ophthalmopathy.

This clonotype was seen many times. V gene TRBV3-1 combines with J gene TRBJ2-5; D ambiguous. The CDR3 covers 13 residues. CDR1 and CDR2 from the germline V gene are LGHDT and YNNKEL (reference sequence). Trimming shortened V by 2 bases and J by 2 bases, and 6 bases separated the two germline ends. The CDR3 DNA reads TGTGCCAGCAGCCAATGGCAGCAAGAGACCCAGTACTTC. Protein product: CASSQWQQETQYF.

About this clonotype itself: A much more abundant neighbour one base away suggests this may be a read error. The chain joins TRBV7-9 to TRBJ2-1; no firm D call. The germline V gene has CDR1 SEHNR and CDR2 FQNEAQ (reference sequence). This CDR3 region has 11 residues. V lost 8 bases, J lost 10 bases, and 12 bases lay in between. The CDR3 sequence: CASGWSTEQFF. CDR3 DNA sequence: TGTGCCAGCGGCTGGAGCACGGAGCAGTTCTTC.

The chain employs TRBV7-9 and TRBJ2-5; possibly TRBD1 for D (5 bases). The germline V gene encodes CDR1 SEHNR and CDR2 FQNEAQ (reference sequence). There are 15 residues in the CDR3. Trimming pared 5 bases from V and 3 bases from J, leaving 16 bases between. CDR3 bases: TGTGCCAGCAGCCCCACCCCAGGGATTGAAGAGACCCAGTACTTC. Its protein product is CASSPTPGIEETQYF.

The chain couples TRBV6-1 to TRBJ2-5; 9 bases match TRBD2. After removal of 11 bases from V and 1 base from J, the junction contained 8 bases not matched to a gene. Germline CDR1 and CDR2: MNHNS and SASEGT. This CDR3 has 14 residues. The CDR3 here is CAVVGGRAQETQYF. The CDR3, as DNA: TGTGCCGTCGTGGGCGGGAGGGCCCAAGAGACCCAGTACTTC.

About this clonotype itself: The junction does not match germline at one end; this may be a read error. The chain carries TRBV6-4 and TRBJ2-5; D gene unclear. Germline lookup yields CDR1 MRHNA and CDR2 SNTAGT. This CDR3 comprises 13 residues. The CDR3 region has the DNA TGTGCCAGCAGTGAAATGCGGCCCTCGTCCCATTCCTTC. Protein sequence: CASSEMRPSSHSF.

The chain links TRBV5-4 to TRBJ2-7; 9 bases agree with TRBD1. The CDR3 contains 14 residues. The germline gives CDR1 SGHNT, CDR2 YYREEE (reference sequence). Trimming removed 5 bases from V and 2 bases from J; junction bases left unmatched: 5. The CDR3 bases are TGTGCCAGCAGAGAAACAGGGGGCCCCTACGAGCAGTACTTC. This sequence encodes CASRETGGPYEQYF.

In regard to this clonotype: Given a much more abundant clone one base away, this may be a read error. The rearrangement joins TRBV10-3 to TRBJ2-2; 10 nucleotides line up with TRBD1. The CDR3 extends over 17 amino acids. From germline, CDR1 is ENHRY and CDR2 SYGVKD. Trimming removed 5 bases from V and 3 bases from J; junction bases left unmatched: 9. The CDR3 DNA sequence: TGTGCCATCAGTTACTCGTACGGGACAGGGGACACCGGGGAGCTGTTTTTT. Its translation: CAISYSYGTGDTGELFF.

CDR3 nucleotide sequence: TGTGCCAGTAGAACCGGGACGGCAAACATTCAGTACTTC. It translates to CASRTGTANIQYF. The V and J genes are TRBV19 and TRBJ2-4; possibly TRBD1 or TRBD2 for D (5 bases each). Deletions cut 6 bases from V and 6 bases from J, with 12 bases between. From germline, CDR1 is LNHDA and CDR2 SQIVND (reference sequence). The CDR3 covers 13 residues.

The V call is TRBV20-1, the J call TRBJ2-5; 13 positions match TRBD2. CDR3 length: 14 residues. Trimming at V came to 8 bases and at J to 3 bases, leaving 6 bases not matched to a gene. CDR1 is DFQATT and CDR2 is SNEGSKA in the germline V gene (reference sequence). This CDR3 is CSFGGTSGEETQYF. CDR3 DNA sequence: TGCAGTTTTGGTGGGACTAGCGGGGAAGAGACCCAGTACTTC.